A single sample is the source of the 14 T cell receptor beta chains below, sequenced in a study of chemoradiotherapy in HPV16-positive cancers. Only in-frame clones appear in the TCRdb table, and some are missing; sequencing was by immunoSEQ multiplex PCR. The sample carries fewer than 16,000 clones, 60% to 85% recorded once. Specimen collection occurred from a patient who underwent chemoradiotherapy. These receptors were taken from a human donor with HPV-associated anogenital cancer.

The gene calls are TRBV19 and TRBJ1-1; possible D gene TRBD1, 5 bases. The CDR3 covers 14 residues. V lost 5 bases and J lost 1, with 11 bases in between. The germline gives CDR1 LNHDA, CDR2 SQIVND (reference sequence). The CDR3 sequence is CASSYVGANTEAFF. The CDR3 nucleotides read TGTGCCAGTAGTTATGTAGGGGCGAACACTGAAGCTTTCTTT.

This chain links TRBV18 with TRBJ2-7, with TRBD2 matching 15 bases. CDR1 and CDR2 from the germline V gene are KGHSH and LQKENI. V lost 3 bases and J lost 2; bases outside the gene matches: 5. The CDR3 consists of 17 residues. The CDR3 nucleotides read TGTGCCAGCTCACCGGGGACTAGCGGGGGGATTACCTACGAGCAGTACTTC. Translating gives CASSPGTSGGITYEQYF.

This clone came up a few times. The gene calls are TRBV6-6 and TRBJ1-1; 7 nucleotides match TRBD1. Trimming took 2 bases from V and 4 from J; bases not matched to a gene: 4. This CDR3 has 14 amino acids. Germline CDR1 is MNHNY and CDR2 is SVGAGI (reference sequence). CDR3 protein: CASSYPDRVTEAFF. Here the CDR3 DNA reads TGTGCCAGCAGTTACCCTGACAGGGTCACTGAAGCTTTCTTT.

The chain joins TRBV6-5 to TRBJ2-2, with a possible D match to TRBD1 (6 bases). The CDR3 runs 13 residues. Looked up from germline, CDR1 is MNHEY and CDR2 is SVGAGI. V was clipped by 6 bases and J by 6 bases, with 11 bases between them. The CDR3: CASSLQGSGELFF. The DNA for the CDR3 is TGTGCCAGCAGCCTACAGGGTTCCGGGGAGCTGTTTTTT.

The chain joins TRBV7-2 to TRBJ1-1, with 8 bases aligning to TRBD1. Per germline, CDR1 SGHTA and CDR2 FQGNSA. Trimming took 6 bases from V and 3 from J; bases not matched to a gene: 3. The CDR3 contains 13 residues. This CDR3 is CASSRDRYTEAFF. DNA for the CDR3: TGTGCCAGCAGTCGGGACAGGTACACTGAAGCTTTCTTT.

This clone was recorded once. J is TRBJ2-1 and V is TRBV19; D gene uncertain. CDR3 length: 18 amino acids. Trimming removed 2 bases from V and 6 bases from J, with 23 bases in between. The V gene's germline CDR1 is LNHDA and CDR2 SQIVND (reference sequence). The CDR3 DNA reads TGTGCCAGTAGTATAACTTCCCCGGCTCCCCCGACTTCCAATGAGCAGTTCTTC. Translating it yields CASSITSPAPPTSNEQFF.

This chain connects TRBV7-9 to TRBJ2-7, with D possibly TRBD1 on 5 matching bases. Trimming pared 11 bases from V and 5 bases from J, leaving 13 bases between. CDR3 length: 11 amino acids. From germline, CDR1 is SEHNR and CDR2 FQNEAQ (reference sequence). CDR3 coding DNA: TGTGCCGGTTCCCAGGGTGACGAGCAGTACTTC. Protein product: CAGSQGDEQYF. Variable domain in full (rest from reference TRBV7-9 and TRBJ2-7): DTGVSQNPRHKITKRGQNVTFRCDPISEHNRLYWYRQTLGQGPEFLTYFQNEAQLEKSRLLSDRFSAERPKGSFSTLEIQRTEQGDSAMYLCAGSQGDEQYFGPGTRLTVT.

The V call is TRBV5-1, the J call TRBJ2-3, with TRBD2 matching 9 bases. V gave up 2 bases and J gave up 0 bases; unmatched junction bases: 4. The germline V gene has CDR1 SGHRS and CDR2 YFSETQ. The CDR3 runs 16 residues. CDR3 in DNA: TGCGCCAGCAGCTTAACGACTAGCGGTAGCACAGATACGCAGTATTTT. It codes for CASSLTTSGSTDTQYF.

The chain joins TRBV14 to TRBJ1-1; no clear D gene. Deletions cut 3 bases from V and 6 bases from J, with 11 bases between. This CDR3 comprises 13 residues. Germline V gene lookup returns CDR1 SGHDN and CDR2 FVKESK. The CDR3 loop reads CASSQLSLAEAFF. In DNA form, the CDR3 reads TGTGCCAGCAGCCAGTTGAGTTTGGCTGAAGCTTTCTTT.

This sequence joins TRBV2 and TRBJ2-3; 9 positions agree with TRBD1. CDR3 length: 13 residues. Germline trimming cut 8 bases from V and 2 bases from J; bases unmatched to any gene: 2. Germline V gene data show CDR1 as SNHLY and CDR2 as FYNNEI. The CDR3 DNA reads as TGTGCCAGCGGGACAGGGAACACAGATACGCAGTATTTT. Translating it yields CASGTGNTDTQYF.

V is TRBV7-8 and J is TRBJ1-1; D perhaps matches TRBD1 (5 bases). V lost 4 bases and J 5 bases, leaving 14 bases between the germline ends. The CDR3 is made up of 14 amino acids. CDR1 and CDR2 (germline): SGHVS, FQNEAQ. DNA for the CDR3: TGTGCCAGCAGCTCCGATGAGCGACAGACTGAAGCTTTCTTT. Amino acid sequence: CASSSDERQTEAFF.

V gene TRBV5-1 combines with J gene TRBJ2-1; possible D gene TRBD2, 5 bases. The CDR3 is 14 amino acids. Germline CDR1 and CDR2: SGHRS and YFSETQ. The V end lost 0 bases, the J end lost 4 bases, and 8 bases lay between the germline ends. The CDR3 region is CASSLAEGYNEQFF. The CDR3 nucleotides are TGCGCCAGCAGCTTGGCCGAGGGTTACAATGAGCAGTTCTTC.

V gene TRBV13 combines with J gene TRBJ2-7; weak D call: TRBD2 (7 bases). The length of the CDR3 is 17 residues. Looked up from germline, CDR1 is PRHDT and CDR2 is FYEKMQ (reference sequence). V was trimmed by 6 bases and J by 6 bases, leaving 27 bases between them. CDR3 sequence: CASSSPPGGQGIGEQYF. CDR3 coding DNA: TGTGCCAGCAGTTCTCCCCCCGGGGGGCAGGGGATTGGCGAGCAGTACTTC.

This chain connects TRBV27 to TRBJ2-6; 9 bases are a match to TRBD1. The V and J ends lost 6 bases and 3 bases, in that order; junction bases with no gene match: 15. The CDR3 is 19 amino acids. Germline assignment: CDR1 MNHEY and CDR2 SMNVEV (reference sequence). CDR3 sequence (DNA): TGTGCCAGCAGCCTGCTACCCGACAGGGGGTTTATTGGGGCCAACGTCCTGACTTTC. As protein: CASSLLPDRGFIGANVLTF.